This entry is about one T cell receptor (beta chain). Its antigen is still unknown. No much larger clone is present one base from it, and per-base qualities are unavailable. The data were taken from a study of T cell responses to AZD1222 COVID-19 vaccine (dated by TCRdb to about 2021). Notes on the research overall: AZD1222 recipients whose second dose came at about 4 weeks and those whose second dose came at about 12 weeks were combined into one group, since spike-specific TCR depth and breadth did not differ between the two schedules. TCR sequencing covered over 230 trial participants: 200 to 220 given two doses of AZD1222 and 26 given two doses of MenACWY control vaccine. Enrollment into the trials was organized by age into subgroups of 18-55, 56-69 and 70-plus years, and those subgroups contained about 150, 27 and 61 TCR-sequenced participants, respectively.

The CDR3 numbers 14 residues from cysteine through phenylalanine. Only the CDR3 DNA is retained, 42 bases long and in frame from the first base. CDR1 and CDR2 are read off the germline V gene (reference sequence) as SGHKS and YYEKEE. V and J lose 4 bases and 4 bases, and a span of 15 bases separates them. The CDR3 regions of human TCRbeta chains were subjected to immunosequencing. As for the authors' bioinformatics: TCRs in the repertoires were compared against a reference library of SARS-CoV-2-specific TCRs that had been generated with the MIRA antigen-specificity platform. Breadth was defined as the fraction of unique TCRs that were SARS-CoV-2-associated. Depth was defined as the fraction of total T cells that were SARS-CoV-2-associated. Using the MIRA data, each spike-specific TCR was mapped to the spike region that the TCR reacts to and placed in a CD4 or CD8 class. Log10-transformed breadth and depth values were compared by one-way ANOVA with Sidak's multiple comparisons tests. This immuneACCESS table, as held by TCRdb, lists in-frame sequences with V and J called but not all clones. Of the missing ones, under half trace to an unresolved V gene in checked studies; the others have no known cause. V, J and clone size derive from that table, while D and trimming were established from the DNA sequence. This sample comprises 95,000 to 100,000 clones, roughly nine tenths of them detected only once. The ten largest clones capture about 1.5% of the sample.

Paper-wide results and their limitations: CD4 TCRs associated with the vaccine covered the entire spike protein, and the dominant responses were in regions 160-218 and 743-854. Nearly half of unique spike-specific TCRs reportedly recognized epitopes outside regions mutated in the B.1.351 and B.1.1.7 variants. Participants were mostly white British, with more females than males. The authors suggested clonal diversity may have been underestimated. In the small 56-69-year group, the increase in depth fell short of significance, most likely because of low power. After two AZD1222 doses, both the breadth and the depth of spike-specific TCRs were significantly higher than at day 0 and than in MenACWY recipients. Conclusions about previously exposed vaccinees are limited because only five or six AZD1222 recipients were SARS-CoV-2 seropositive at baseline. Because no day 14 peak-response samples were available, repertoires were characterized only after the peak T cell response.

What this sample's time point label stands for: baseline before first vaccination. Vaccinee samples were obtained from the UK trials COV001 and COV002, which included a single-blind randomized controlled phase 2/3 trial of AZD1222 (ChAdOx1 nCoV-19) in healthy adults. For TCRbeta chain sequencing, PBMC samples were collected from trial participants at day 0 and at day 28 after the second dose. The V gene is TRBV5-5 and the J gene is TRBJ2-7, with the D call perhaps TRBD1 or TRBD2, as 6 bases match in each case. The starting material was peripheral blood, obtained on day 0 of AZD1222 vaccination. This clonotype was sampled from an adult in good health. The nucleotides are TGTGCCAGCAGCCGAGACCAGGGGAGGTACGAGCAGTACTTC. This encodes CASSRDQGRYEQYF.